This T cell receptor (beta chain) was sequenced during a study of blood T cells in healthy people across ages. The use of a sample-barcoded 5' primer and a J-beta primer mix characterized a second PCR of roughly 6 to 11 cycles. TCRdb re-derived calls from the 5' RACE reads in MiXCR, one entry per CDR3 protein. Of about a million distinct CDR3 sequences detected, roughly 51% appear once; the ten largest clones hold about 21%. The draw of peripheral blood yielded approximately 10 milliliters from each donor. Isolation recovered at least 6 million PBMCs from every sample. CDR3 length: 14 amino acids. Trimming removed 2 bases from V and 4 bases from J, with 14 bases in between. The V gene's germline CDR1 is DFQATT and CDR2 SNEGSKA (reference sequence).

The V gene is TRBV20-1, the J gene TRBJ1-1, with D perhaps matching TRBD1 (5 bases). The sequenced material came from blood. The clonotype was recovered from a woman between 55 and 75 years old in good health. The DNA for the CDR3 is TGCAGTGCTAGAAACCTGCGGGGGGTCACTGAAGCTTTCTTT. Protein sequence: CSARNLRGVTEAFF.